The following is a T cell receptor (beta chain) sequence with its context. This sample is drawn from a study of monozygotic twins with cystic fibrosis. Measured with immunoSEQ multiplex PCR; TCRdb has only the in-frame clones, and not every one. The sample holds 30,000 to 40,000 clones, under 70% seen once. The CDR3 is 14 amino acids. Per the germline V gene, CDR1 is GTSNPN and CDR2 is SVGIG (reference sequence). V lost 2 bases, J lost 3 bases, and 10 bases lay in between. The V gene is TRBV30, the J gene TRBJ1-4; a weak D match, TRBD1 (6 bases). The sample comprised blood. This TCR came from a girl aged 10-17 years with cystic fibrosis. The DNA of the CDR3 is TGTGCCTGGAGTACCGGACAGTCTAATGAAAAACTGTTTTTT. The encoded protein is CAWSTGQSNEKLFF.